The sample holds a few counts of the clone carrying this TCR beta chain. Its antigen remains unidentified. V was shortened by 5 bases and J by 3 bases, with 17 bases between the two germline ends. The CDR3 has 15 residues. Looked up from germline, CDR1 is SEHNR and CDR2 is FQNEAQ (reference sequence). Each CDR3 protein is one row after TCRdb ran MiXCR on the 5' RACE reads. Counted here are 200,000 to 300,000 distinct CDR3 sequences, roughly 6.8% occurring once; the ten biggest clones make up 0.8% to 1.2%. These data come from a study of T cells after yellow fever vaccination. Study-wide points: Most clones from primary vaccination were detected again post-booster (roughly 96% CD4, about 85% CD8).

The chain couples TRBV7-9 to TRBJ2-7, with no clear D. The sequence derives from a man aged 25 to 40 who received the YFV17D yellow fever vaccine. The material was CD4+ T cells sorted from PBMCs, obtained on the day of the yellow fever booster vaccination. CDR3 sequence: CASSKEGPEFYEQYF. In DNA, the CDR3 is TGTGCCAGCAGCAAGGAAGGGCCTGAATTCTACGAGCAGTACTTC.